This T cell receptor (beta chain) was identified during a study of T cells in Graves' hyperthyroidism and ophthalmopathy. Trimming left V 1 base short and J 2 bases short, with 10 bases between. Per the germline V gene, CDR1 is SGHRS and CDR2 is YFSETQ. This CDR3 is built from 14 residues. Stable disease denoted Graves' hyperthyroidism without ophthalmopathy progression within 18 months. Diagnosing involved the use of clinical symptoms, serum thyroxine and TRAb, thyroid ultrasound and orbital computed tomography. RNA transcripts were the template for amplifying TCR beta CDR3 regions. A first-round RT-PCR of the TCR CDR3 used the HTBI primer set. TCRdb fed the multiplex PCR reads into MiXCR, producing one record per CDR3 protein. The sample consists of a few hundred thousand distinct CDR3 sequences, about an eighth of them appearing once.

The TCR was taken from a woman between 18 and 29 years old with Graves' hyperthyroidism. What was sequenced was blood. The rearrangement links TRBV5-1 to TRBJ2-7; a possible D gene is TRBD1 (5 bases). The CDR3 region is CASSLRQFAYEQYF. In nucleotides, the CDR3 is TGCGCCAGCAGCTTGAGACAGTTTGCCTACGAGCAGTACTTC. Based on the CDR3 plus reference TRBV5-1 and TRBJ2-7, the full variable domain is KAGVTQTPRYLIKTRGQQVTLSCSPISGHRSVSWYQQTPGQGLQFLFEYFSETQRNKGNFPGRFSGRQFSNSRSEMNVSTLELGDSALYLCASSLRQFAYEQYFGPGTRLTVT.